Here is one TCR beta chain with its context. V dropped 0 bases and J dropped 6 bases, with 5 bases sitting between them. Germline CDR1 is ENHRY and CDR2 is SYGVKD. There are 12 residues in the CDR3. The data were obtained in a study of early T cells in non-severe SARS-CoV-2 infection. On the study more broadly: The chains were unpaired, and the sequenced material was bulk RNA from unsorted whole blood.

Unique molecular identifiers (one per individual cDNA molecule) were attached. TCRdb processed the 5' RACE reads anew with MiXCR; each CDR3 protein has one entry. The table includes about 76,000 distinct CDR3 sequences, about 12% detected once. The TCR originated in an adult who was a healthcare worker with PCR-confirmed SARS-CoV-2 infection or an uninfected control (not recorded which). Sequenced sample: whole blood. This chain joins TRBV10-3 and TRBJ1-1, with D unclear. The CDR3 spells CAISESGAEAFF. As DNA, the CDR3 is TGTGCCATCAGTGAGTCGGGAGCTGAAGCTTTCTTT.